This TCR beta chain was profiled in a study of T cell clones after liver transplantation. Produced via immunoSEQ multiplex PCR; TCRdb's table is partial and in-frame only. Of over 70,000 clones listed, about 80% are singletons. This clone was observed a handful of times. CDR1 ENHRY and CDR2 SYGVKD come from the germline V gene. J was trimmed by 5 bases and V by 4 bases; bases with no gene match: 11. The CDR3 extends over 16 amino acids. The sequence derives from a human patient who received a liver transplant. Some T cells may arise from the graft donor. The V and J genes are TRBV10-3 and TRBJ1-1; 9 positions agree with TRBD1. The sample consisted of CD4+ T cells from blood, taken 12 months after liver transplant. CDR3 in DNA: TGTGCCATCAGTGGGGGACAAGGGACAGGGACGACTGAAGCTTTCTTT. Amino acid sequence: CAISGGQGTGTTEAFF.